The 20 T cell receptor beta chains below all came from one sample that was sequenced in a study of Graves' ophthalmopathy and Graves' hyperthyroidism. For repertoire sequencing, the TCR beta CDR3 regions were amplified from RNA transcripts. RT-PCR in the first round used HTBI primers; a second-round multiplex PCR followed. TCRdb passed the multiplex PCR reads through MiXCR, listing each CDR3 protein once. The table shows hundreds of thousands of distinct CDR3 sequences, with around an eighth occurring only once. Sequencing was carried out using blood. The receptor set was obtained from a woman in her thirties with Graves' ophthalmopathy.

In its sample, this clonotype was seen many times. The chain joins TRBV5-1 to TRBJ2-2, with a tentative D call TRBD1 (6 bases). Germline loops: CDR1 SGHRS, CDR2 YFSETQ. The ends were cut back, 0 bases at V and 3 bases at J, with 21 bases in the middle. This CDR3 has 19 amino acids. CDR3 sequence reads: CASSLGFPGAQNYTGELFF. CDR3 sequence (DNA): TGCGCCAGCAGCTTGGGGTTTCCAGGGGCCCAGAACTACACCGGGGAGCTGTTTTTT.

In its sample, this clonotype was seen many times. The chain's CDR3 is CATSVGGLVGELFF. CDR3 coding DNA: TGTGCCACCTCAGTGGGGGGCCTTGTCGGGGAGCTGTTTTTT. The V gene is TRBV27, the J gene TRBJ2-2; either TRBD1 or TRBD2 may supply D (6 bases each). This CDR3 has 14 amino acids. Germline V gene sequence: CDR1 MNHEY, CDR2 SMNVEV (reference sequence). Between the trimmed V and J ends, which lost 10 bases and 7 bases, there was a span of 19 bases.

In this sample, this clonotype turned up many times. This chain links TRBV27 with TRBJ1-2, with D perhaps TRBD1 (5 bases). CDR3 length: 13 residues. The ends were cut back, 7 bases at V and 6 bases at J, with 15 bases in the middle. CDR1 is MNHEY, CDR2 SMNVEV, per germline (reference sequence). For the CDR3, the DNA is TGTGCCAGCACTGACAGATTTGGCCATGGCTACACCTTC. Translating gives CASTDRFGHGYTF.

This clonotype was recorded at least ten times. The V call is TRBV7-9, the J call TRBJ2-7, with D possibly called TRBD1 or TRBD2 (5 bases each). The CDR3 has 15 residues. Trimming shortened V by 5 bases and J by 3 bases, and 17 bases separated the two germline ends. Germline assignment: CDR1 SEHNR and CDR2 FQNEAQ (reference sequence). The CDR3 protein is CASSGRDGTFYEQYF. The CDR3 DNA reads TGTGCCAGCAGCGGCCGGGACGGAACCTTCTACGAGCAGTACTTC. The full variable domain, its missing parts supplied by reference TRBV7-9 and TRBJ2-7, is DTGVSQNPRHKITKRGQNVTFRCDPISEHNRLYWYRQTLGQGPEFLTYFQNEAQLEKSRLLSDRFSAERPKGSFSTLEIQRTEQGDSAMYLCASSGRDGTFYEQYFGPGTRLTVT.

This chain connects TRBV11-2 to TRBJ1-1, with 9 bases identical to TRBD1. The CDR3 totals 17 residues. The germline CDR1 and CDR2 sequences are SGHAT and FQNNGV. The trim removed 1 base at V and 5 bases at J, leaving 11 bases unmatched. The DNA for the CDR3 is TGTGCCAGCAGCTTAGTTGGGACAGGGTTTGTTTCTACTGAAGCTTTCTTT. Amino acid sequence: CASSLVGTGFVSTEAFF.

This clonotype came up many times. V and J are TRBV27 and TRBJ2-7, with D perhaps TRBD1 (6 bases). The V and J ends lost 8 bases and 5 bases respectively, with 13 bases between them. Germline CDR1 MNHEY, CDR2 SMNVEV (reference sequence). CDR3 length equals 12 residues. The CDR3 DNA sequence: TGTGCCAGCTCTGGGGGCCTCGACGAGCAGTACTTC. Translating it yields CASSGGLDEQYF.

The V and J genes are TRBV7-2 and TRBJ2-5; the D is unclear. Germline V lookup: CDR1 SGHTA, CDR2 FQGNSA. V was shortened by 1 base and J by 1 base, with 10 bases between the two germline ends. This CDR3 has 15 amino acids. This chain's CDR3 is CASSLGGDTQETQYF. The CDR3 nucleotides read TGTGCCAGCAGCTTAGGGGGTGACACCCAAGAGACCCAGTACTTC. Using reference TRBV7-2 and TRBJ2-5 for the parts outside the CDR3, the full variable domain is GAGVSQSPSNKVTEKGKDVELRCDPISGHTALYWYRQSLGQGLEFLIYFQGNSAPDKSGLPSDRFSAERTGGSVSTLTIQRTQQEDSAVYLCASSLGGDTQETQYFGPGTRLLVL.

This clonotype has a count of ten or more. This rearrangement joins TRBV6-1 to TRBJ2-2, with no clear D. V was clipped by 6 bases and J by 4 bases, with 12 bases between them. The germline CDR1 and CDR2 sequences are MNHNS and SASEGT. This CDR3 is built from 14 residues. The CDR3 nucleotides read TGTGCCAGCAGCCCTTCGGGTTTCACCGGGGAGCTGTTTTTT. Translating it yields CASSPSGFTGELFF.

This clonotype was found many times. The CDR3, as DNA: TGCAGTGCTAGAGATTGGCAGGGTGGGGTTAGGGAGCAGTACTTC. Translation: CSARDWQGGVREQYF. The V and J genes are TRBV20-1 and TRBJ2-7; TRBD1 might be the D (5 bases). This CDR3 is 15 amino acids long. V was trimmed by 0 bases and J by 7 bases, leaving 19 bases between them. Germline-derived CDR1 and CDR2 are DFQATT and SNEGSKA (reference sequence).

The sample holds many counts of this clonotype. The rearrangement joins TRBV24-1 to TRBJ2-7, with 7 bases matching TRBD1. The ends lost 0 bases at V and 4 bases at J; junction bases unmatched: 8. The CDR3 runs to 16 residues. Germline CDR1 is KGHDR and CDR2 is SFDVKD. In DNA, the CDR3 is TGTGCCACCAGTGATTTGCTGACAGGGAATGTGTACGAGCAGTACTTC. Encoded protein: CATSDLLTGNVYEQYF.

This clonotype was observed many times. The rearrangement links TRBV6-5 to TRBJ1-5, with 7 bases fitting TRBD1. The CDR3 has 15 amino acids. Trimming cost V 4 bases and J 6 bases; bases outside gene matches: 9. The germline V gene has CDR1 MNHEY and CDR2 SVGAGI. The DNA for the CDR3 is TGTGCCAGCAGTTCCTTTCAGGGGGAGTTTCAGCCCCAGCATTTT. This sequence encodes CASSSFQGEFQPQHF.

This chain links TRBV20-1 with TRBJ1-5; TRBD1 matches 11 bases. J was trimmed by 1 base and V by 0 bases; bases with no gene match: 8. Germline V gives CDR1 DFQATT, CDR2 SNEGSKA (reference sequence). The CDR3 extends over 18 amino acids. The CDR3 DNA reads TGCAGTGCTAGAGATCTGGACAGGGGGCGTTTCAGCAATCAGCCCCAGCATTTT. The encoded protein is CSARDLDRGRFSNQPQHF.

This clonotype was counted ten times or more. CDR3 bases: TGCGCCAGCAGGGACAGGGCCTCCGAGCAGTACTTC. This codes for CASRDRASEQYF. The chain joins TRBV5-1 to TRBJ2-7, with 8 bases lining up with TRBD1. CDR3 length: 12 residues. Germline assignment: CDR1 SGHRS and CDR2 YFSETQ. V lost 5 bases, J lost 6 bases, and 4 bases stayed unmatched.

There are many counts of this clonotype. CDR3 amino acids: CSAQRAGGNQPQHF. CDR3 nucleotides: TGCAGTGCTCAGCGGGCAGGGGGTAATCAGCCCCAGCATTTT. The rearrangement links TRBV20-1 to TRBJ1-5; 7 bases are shared with TRBD1. Germline CDR1 reads DFQATT; CDR2 reads SNEGSKA (reference sequence). The J segment lost 4 bases and the V segment lost 5 bases, leaving 8 bases of the junction unmatched. This CDR3 region has 14 residues.

Of note for this clonotype: An end of the junction does not agree with germline; a read error may underlie this. This chain joins TRBV7-9 and TRBJ2-7; perhaps TRBD2 as D (5 bases). This CDR3 has 14 amino acids. Germline CDR1 reads SEHNR; CDR2 reads FQNEAQ (reference sequence). The CDR3 DNA reads TGTACCAGCAGCCTAACCGGACTCTCCTACGAGCAGTACTTC. This translates into CTSSLTGLSYEQYF.

This clonotype was counted many times. This chain connects TRBV28 to TRBJ2-5, with D hard to call. This CDR3 is built from 15 residues. V gave up 3 bases and J gave up 5 bases, with 16 bases separating them. Germline V CDR1 and CDR2: MDHEN, SYDVKM. The CDR3 region is CASSFYTPSGETQYF. The CDR3 bases are TGTGCCAGCAGTTTTTACACCCCGAGTGGGGAGACCCAGTACTTC. Filled out from reference TRBV28 and TRBJ2-5, the complete variable domain reads DVKVTQSSRYLVKRTGEKVFLECVQDMDHENMFWYRQDPGLGLRLIYFSYDVKMKEKGDIPEGYSVSREKKERFSLILESASTNQTSMYLCASSFYTPSGETQYFGPGTRLLVL.

This clonotype was seen ten or more times. The rearrangement joins TRBV28 to TRBJ1-5; no firm D call. The germline V and J ends were trimmed by 2 bases and 2 bases, with 13 bases remaining between them. There are 16 residues in the CDR3. CDR1 is MDHEN and CDR2 is SYDVKM in the germline V gene. The CDR3 DNA sequence: TGTGCCAGCAGTTTAACAGTGTTTAAGGGCAATCAGCCCCAGCATTTT. Its translation: CASSLTVFKGNQPQHF.

This clonotype was seen at least ten times. The CDR3 sequence: CASSKLGQGEAEAFF. In DNA form, the CDR3 reads TGTGCCAGCAGCAAACTTGGACAGGGGGAGGCTGAAGCTTTCTTT. The chain couples TRBV7-6 to TRBJ1-1; 10 bases are a match to TRBD1. Germline V gene sequence: CDR1 SGHVS, CDR2 FNYEAQ. This CDR3 has 15 residues. Unmatched junction bases numbered 9, after V lost 5 bases and J lost 6 bases. The full variable domain, in which reference TRBV7-6 and TRBJ1-1 provide the parts outside the CDR3, is GAGVSQSPRYKVTKRGQDVALRCDPISGHVSLYWYRQALGQGPEFLTYFNYEAQQDKSGLPNDRFSAERPEGSISTLTIQRTEQRDSAMYRCASSKLGQGEAEAFFGQGTRLTVV.

This clonotype was observed many times. The rearrangement uses TRBV4-1 and TRBJ1-5; D not certain. V was cut by 0 bases and J by 9 bases, with 15 bases left in between. The CDR3 has 15 residues. From germline, CDR1 is MGHRA and CDR2 YSYEKL. The CDR3 here is CASSQDYPVSGPQHF. As DNA, the CDR3 is TGCGCCAGCAGCCAAGATTATCCGGTCTCAGGGCCCCAGCATTTT.

There are many counts of this clonotype. The chain carries TRBV6-2 or TRBV6-3 and TRBJ1-5; TRBD1 aligns across 12 bases. The CDR3 contains 15 residues. The germline CDR1 and CDR2 sequences are MNHEY and SVGEGT. The V gene end was trimmed by 5 bases and the J gene end by 7 bases; junction bases not matched to a gene: 6. The CDR3 region is CASSRDRGRRQPQHF. The CDR3 region has the DNA TGTGCCAGCAGTCGGGACAGGGGGCGCCGGCAGCCCCAGCATTTT.